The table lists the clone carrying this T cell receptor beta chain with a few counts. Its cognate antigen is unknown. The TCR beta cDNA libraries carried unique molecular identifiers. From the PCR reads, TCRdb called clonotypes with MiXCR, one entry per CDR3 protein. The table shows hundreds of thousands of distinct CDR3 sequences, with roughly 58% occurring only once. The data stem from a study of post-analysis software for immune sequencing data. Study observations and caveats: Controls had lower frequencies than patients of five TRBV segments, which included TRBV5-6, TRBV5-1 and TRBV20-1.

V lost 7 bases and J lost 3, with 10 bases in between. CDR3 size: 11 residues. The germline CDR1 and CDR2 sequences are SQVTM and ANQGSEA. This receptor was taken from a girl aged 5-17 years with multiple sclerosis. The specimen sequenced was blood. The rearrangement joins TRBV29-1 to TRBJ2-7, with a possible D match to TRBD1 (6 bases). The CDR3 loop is CSAGQIYEQYF. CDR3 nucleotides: TGCAGCGCTGGACAGATCTACGAGCAGTACTTC.